This TCR beta chain was recorded in a study of blood T cell repertoires in COVID-19. Study as a whole: The United States, Italy and Spain were the sources of the acute and convalescent COVID-19 samples.

Between the trimmed V and J ends, which lost 4 bases and 7 bases, there was a span of 14 bases. The CDR3 length is 12 residues. Germline V gene data show CDR1 as GTSNPN and CDR2 as SVGIG (reference sequence). As processed by the authors: Researchers report that nucleated cell counts were estimated from reference gene primer amplification. Method: immunoSEQ multiplex PCR; TCRdb's copy keeps in-frame clones and lacks some. From that table come the V and J calls and clone size; the DNA was used to work out D and trimming. The sample records about 100,000 clones, less than 90% being singletons. This clone was observed a single time.

V gene TRBV30 combines with J gene TRBJ2-7; D not resolved. The TCR was taken from a man aged 25 to 45 in a cohort sampled during active COVID-19. Sequenced: peripheral blood. Written as DNA, the CDR3 is TGTGCCTGGACCCCCACGAGTGAGGAGCAGTACTTC. It encodes CAWTPTSEEQYF.